This TCR beta chain was recorded in a study of CD8 T cells in ankylosing spondylitis. The study, taken as a whole, reports: Clones tied to disease were said to be significantly enriched in matched ankylosing spondylitis synovial fluid. About 8 highly homologous variants made up a TCR beta motif, and this motif appeared characteristic of ankylosing spondylitis blood.

This clonotype turned up a few times. Antigen unknown. V dropped 5 bases and J dropped 1 base, with 12 bases sitting between them. The CDR3 contains 14 residues. The germline V gene encodes CDR1 SEHNR and CDR2 FQNEAQ (reference sequence). One entry per CDR3 protein, called by TCRdb with MiXCR from the 5' RACE reads. The sample has a few hundred thousand distinct CDR3 sequences, 15% to 20% seen once; the top ten hold about two fifths. The chain joins TRBV7-9 to TRBJ2-7, with TRBD1 as a possible D gene (6 bases). The receptor comes from a male donor with ankylosing spondylitis. Sequences were obtained from blood, either unsorted or a sorted T cell fraction (not recorded which). CDR3 loop: CASSSSQGSYEQYF. As DNA, the CDR3 is TGTGCCAGCAGCAGCAGTCAGGGGTCCTACGAGCAGTACTTC.